The 10 T cell receptor beta chains below all came from one sample that was sequenced in a study of T cells after yellow fever vaccination. Each CDR3 protein is one row after TCRdb ran MiXCR on the 5' RACE reads. The sample contains 150,000 to 200,000 distinct CDR3 sequences, roughly a tenth of which appear only once. The material was CD8+ T cells sorted from PBMCs, obtained 45 days after the yellow fever booster vaccination. The receptor source for this set is a man younger than 30 who received the YFV17D yellow fever vaccine.

The gene calls are TRBV7-2 and TRBJ1-5; D remains ambiguous. The length of the CDR3 is 15 residues. Germline values: CDR1 SGHTA, CDR2 FQGNSA. Trimming took off 2 bases at V and 2 bases at J, with 10 bases between the two ends. The CDR3 protein is CASSLWALGNQPQHF. In nucleotides, the CDR3 is TGTGCCAGCAGCTTATGGGCCTTGGGCAATCAGCCCCAGCATTTT.

The table lists this clonotype with many counts. J is TRBJ2-3 and V is TRBV9; D gene uncertain. The CDR3 is 15 residues long. Germline CDR1 reads SGDLS; CDR2 reads YYNGEE. Trimming took 1 base from V and 4 from J, leaving 13 bases between them. This CDR3 is CASSVTGLSSDTQYF. The CDR3 DNA reads as TGTGCCAGCAGCGTAACCGGGCTGAGCTCAGATACGCAGTATTTT.

This clonotype was found a few times. The chain links TRBV29-1 to TRBJ2-5; no clear D gene. CDR1 SQVTM and CDR2 ANQGSEA come from the germline V gene. The CDR3 runs 14 residues. Trimming left V 4 bases short and J 4 bases short, with 16 bases between. The CDR3 protein is CSVVGGMVGETQYF. The CDR3 DNA sequence: TGCAGCGTTGTGGGTGGGATGGTCGGAGAGACCCAGTACTTC.

This clonotype occurred a few times. J is TRBJ2-2 and V is TRBV6-2 or TRBV6-3; 7 bases map to TRBD1. The J segment lost 4 bases and the V segment lost 5 bases, leaving 10 bases of the junction unmatched. Germline assignment: CDR1 MNHEY and CDR2 SVGEGT. The CDR3 is 16 residues long. CDR3 in amino acids: CASSNTGQTATGELFF. The CDR3 nucleotides read TGTGCCAGCAGTAATACGGGACAGACAGCCACCGGGGAGCTGTTTTTT.

This clonotype was seen at least ten times. V usage is TRBV3-1 and J usage is TRBJ2-5; D may correspond to TRBD1 or TRBD2 (6 bases each). The CDR3 is 15 residues long. Trimming took off 3 bases at V and 2 bases at J, with 13 bases between the two ends. Germline values: CDR1 LGHDT, CDR2 YNNKEL (reference sequence). The CDR3 here is CASSHGGHSQETQYF. The CDR3 bases are TGTGCCAGCAGCCACGGGGGACACTCGCAAGAGACCCAGTACTTC.

Written as DNA, the CDR3 is TGTGCCAGCAGCTTAATAGCGGGGGACCAAGAGACCCAGTACTTC. Amino acid sequence: CASSLIAGDQETQYF. V is TRBV7-3 and J is TRBJ2-5; 9 bases map to TRBD2. Germline trimming cut 1 base from V and 0 bases from J; bases unmatched to any gene: 0. Per the germline V gene, CDR1 is SGHTA and CDR2 is FQGTGA. The CDR3 consists of 15 residues.

This clonotype was seen a single time. This chain links TRBV29-1 with TRBJ2-7; D unclear. Trimming cost V 7 bases and J 6 bases, with 10 bases left between them. Germline CDR1 is SQVTM and CDR2 is ANQGSEA. The CDR3 runs to 10 residues. The CDR3 is CSAGVGEQYF. The CDR3 DNA is TGCAGCGCTGGTGTCGGCGAGCAGTACTTC.

The table lists this clonotype with a few counts. The chain joins TRBV7-2 to TRBJ1-2; no clear D. The CDR3 contains 13 residues. The V and J ends lost 1 base and 8 bases respectively, with 11 bases between them. CDR1 is SGHTA, CDR2 FQGNSA, per germline. Here the CDR3 DNA reads TGTGCCAGCAGCTTAGGACTTGTCAGGGGCTACACCTTC. The encoded protein is CASSLGLVRGYTF.

This clonotype was picked up a small number of times. V and J are TRBV5-5 and TRBJ2-7; TRBD1 matches at 7 bases. The CDR3 spans 14 residues. CDR1 is SGHKS, CDR2 YYEKEE, per germline (reference sequence). V trimming: 6 bases; J trimming: 0 bases; junction bases outside the gene matches: 6. CDR3: CASTQGVTSYEQYV. The CDR3 DNA sequence: TGTGCCAGCACCCAGGGGGTGACCTCCTACGAGCAGTACGTC.

This clonotype was counted many times. J is TRBJ2-5 and V is TRBV7-9; tentative D call: TRBD1 (6 bases). This CDR3 spans 12 amino acids. Germline CDR1 and CDR2: SEHNR and FQNEAQ (reference sequence). The V end was cut by 4 bases, the J end by 5 bases, with 8 bases between. CDR3 sequence reads: CASSYRVETQYF. Written as DNA, the CDR3 is TGTGCCAGCAGCTACAGGGTGGAGACCCAGTACTTC.